The rows below give T cell receptor beta chains drawn from one sample of a study of cytomegalovirus exposure and HLA in healthy donors. TCRdb keeps only in-frame clones here, not all; method: immunoSEQ multiplex PCR. The sample yields around 190,000 clones, around three quarters seen once. The sequencing sample was made of PBMCs. The receptors derive from a young man in good health and CMV-seronegative. CDR3s include the opening cysteine and the closing phenylalanine or tryptophan. D genes are given only for firm matches. Size tells how often a clone was seen (once, few, many) or the class of an expanded clone, and some rows leave it out.

>.|16|TRBV5-6|TRBJ2-1|TRBD2
TGTGCCAGCAGCCTGGGGAGGGGAGTAGCCTACAATGAGCAGTTCTTC
CASSLGRGVAYNEQFF
>.|15|TRBV5-4|TRBJ2-2|TRBD2
TGTGCCAGCGGAACTAGCGGGAAAAACACCGGGGAGCTGTTTTTT
CASGTSGKNTGELFF
>.|16|TRBV27|TRBJ2-7|TRBD2
TGTGCCAGCAGAGGGACTAGCGGGAGCACTTCCTACGAGCAGTACTTC
CASRGTSGSTSYEQYF
>.|15|TRBV27|TRBJ2-1|TRBD2
TGTGCCAGCAGTACTTTGGGACTAGCGGACAATGAGCAGTTCTTC
CASSTLGLADNEQFF
>few|17|TRBV11-2|TRBJ1-2|TRBD1
TGTGCCAGCAGCTCCACAACACACGCAGGGGGCGCGTCGGGCTACACCTTC
CASSSTTHAGGASGYTF
>.|15|TRBV9|TRBJ2-1|.
TGTGCCAGCAGCCAGGCGGGGACTGCAAACAATGAGCAGTTCTTC
CASSQAGTANNEQFF
>.|14|TRBV19|TRBJ1-1|.
TGTGCCAGTAGTATAACAGGGATGAACACTGAAGCTTTCTTT
CASSITGMNTEAFF
>.|13|TRBV28|TRBJ1-2|.
TGTGCCAGCAGTTTATTGGGGGGGTATGGCTACACCTTC
CASSLLGGYGYTF
>.|15|TRBV4-1|TRBJ2-7|TRBD2
TGCGCCAGCAGCCCCGATCCTAGCGGGAGTTTCGAGCAGTACTTC
CASSPDPSGSFEQYF
>few|14|TRBV6-4|TRBJ2-2|TRBD2
TGTGCCAGCAGTTTCGCTAGCGGGCCCGGGGAGCTGTTTTTT
CASSFASGPGELFF
>once|15|TRBV5-1|TRBJ2-2|.
TGCGCCAGCAGCTTGGAGGTAGGGAGCACCGGGGAGCTGTTTTTT
CASSLEVGSTGELFF
>few|15|TRBV27|TRBJ2-7|TRBD2
TGTGCCAGCAGTTTAGGGACTAGCGGCTCCTACGAGCAGTACTTC
CASSLGTSGSYEQYF
>.|20|TRBV5-5|TRBJ2-3|TRBD2
TGTGCCAGCAGCTTGCCCCCGGGACTAGCGGGATTCGGGGGCACAGATACGCAGTATTTT
CASSLPPGLAGFGGTDTQYF
>few|14|TRBV28|TRBJ1-2|.
TGTGCCAGCAGTTTGGAGCAGCTTAACTATGGCTACACCTTC
CASSLEQLNYGYTF
>.|15|TRBV28|TRBJ2-3|.
TGTGCCAGCAGCCTCCGGGACTTCAGCACAGATACGCAGTATTTT
CASSLRDFSTDTQYF
>once|14|TRBV11-2|TRBJ2-1|.
TGTGCCAGCAGTCACCCGACAGATTACAATGAGCAGTTCTTC
CASSHPTDYNEQFF
>few|13|TRBV11-2|TRBJ2-7|.
TGTGCCAGCAGCTTAGAGCCGGTTTACGAGCAGTACTTC
CASSLEPVYEQYF
>few|12|TRBV5-6|TRBJ1-1|.
TGTGCCAGCAGCTTGTCCACAGGTGAAGCTTTCTTT
CASSLSTGEAFF
>once|14|TRBV5-4|TRBJ1-2|TRBD1
TGTGCCAGCAGCTTGGCGGGGACAGGGGGCAGAAGCACCTTC
CASSLAGTGGRSTF
>.|14|TRBV28|TRBJ2-4|TRBD2
TGTGCCAGCACCCCGGGGGGGGGAAGGGACATTCAGTACTTC
CASTPGGGRDIQYF
>.|15|TRBV5-4|TRBJ1-4|.
TGTGCCAGCAGCTTGCGGGGGGGCATTGGCGAAAAACTGTTTTTT
CASSLRGGIGEKLFF
>.|14|TRBV27|TRBJ2-1|.
TGTGCCAGCAGTTTTGGGGGGGCCGACAATGAGCAGTTCTTC
CASSFGGADNEQFF
>.|15|TRBV7-3|TRBJ2-1|TRBD2
TGTGCCAGCAGCTTCGGGACTAGCGGGACCCAGGAGCAGTTCTTC
CASSFGTSGTQEQFF
>.|16|TRBV28|TRBJ2-5|.
TGTGCCAGCAGTTTAGTCCTAGCTGACAGGTTGGAGACCCAGTACTTC
CASSLVLADRLETQYF
>.|15|TRBV7-3|TRBJ2-7|TRBD1
TGTGCCAGCAGCTCTTACAGGGGGTCTTGGTACGAGCAGTACTTC
CASSSYRGSWYEQYF
>.|12|TRBV28|TRBJ2-4|.
TGTGCCAGTAGTTCCGCCGGGTTGATTCAGTACTTC
CASSSAGLIQYF
>.|15|TRBV28|TRBJ1-1|TRBD1
TGTGCCAGCAGTTCATCCGGGACAGAGAACACTGAAGCTTTCTTT
CASSSSGTENTEAFF
>few|14|TRBV5-1|TRBJ2-5|.
TGCGCCAGCAGCTTGCGACTAGACCAAGAGACCCAGTACTTC
CASSLRLDQETQYF
>.|13|TRBV28|TRBJ2-2|.
TGTGCCAGCAGTTTACTCGGGTCCGGGGAGCTGTTTTTT
CASSLLGSGELFF
>.|14|TRBV5-1|TRBJ1-1|.
TGCGCCAGCAGCACGACACGATTAAACACTGAAGCTTTCTTT
CASSTTRLNTEAFF
>.|14|TRBV5-4|TRBJ2-7|TRBD1
TGTGCCAGCAGCCGGAAGGACAGGAGGCACGAGCAGTACTTC
CASSRKDRRHEQYF
>.|16|TRBV2|TRBJ2-7|.
TGTGCCAGCAGTGAATATGGTTTGGCTAGTGGACTCGAGCAGTACTTC
CASSEYGLASGLEQYF
>.|15|TRBV2|TRBJ2-6|.
TGTGCCAGCAGTGATACAGGGTCTGGGGCCAACGTCCTGACTTTC
CASSDTGSGANVLTF
>.|15|TRBV19|TRBJ2-7|.
TGTGCCAGTAGTGAACGGGAGAACAGACCCTACGAGCAGTACTTC
CASSERENRPYEQYF
>once|17|TRBV5-1|TRBJ1-6|TRBD1
TGCGCCAGCAGCCAACGTCCCCCCGGACAGGGGAATTCACCCCTCCACTTT
CASSQRPPGQGNSPLHF
>.|14|TRBV29-1|TRBJ1-3|.
TGCAGCGTTGAAGACTCTTTATCCGGGGACACCATATATTTT
CSVEDSLSGDTIYF
>.|13|TRBV6-1|TRBJ1-6|.
TGTGCCAGCACCGGGGAGCATAATTCACCCCTCCACTTT
CASTGEHNSPLHF
>.|15|TRBV15|TRBJ2-6|.
TGTGCCACCAGCAGAGATAAAGCGGGGGCCAACGTCCTGACTTTC
CATSRDKAGANVLTF
>.|14|TRBV5-1|TRBJ1-1|TRBD1
TGCGCCAGCAGCCCCGGGACAGGCAACACTGAAGCTTTCTTT
CASSPGTGNTEAFF
>.|17|TRBV5-1|TRBJ2-6|.
TGCGCCAGCAGCCCCGCCGACAGACACTCTGGGGCCAACGTCCTGACTTTC
CASSPADRHSGANVLTF
>.|15|TRBV10-3|TRBJ2-6|.
TGTGCCATCAGTGACAGAGGCTCTGGGGCCAACGTCCTGACTTTC
CAISDRGSGANVLTF
>.|14|TRBV5-1|TRBJ1-1|TRBD1
TGCGCCAGCAGCTGGACAGGGTTAGAATCTGAAGCTTTCTTT
CASSWTGLESEAFF
>few|16|TRBV11-2|TRBJ2-5|TRBD2
TGTGCCAGCAGCCGGACGGTAGCGGGGGGTAGAGAGACCCAGTACTTC
CASSRTVAGGRETQYF
>.|12|TRBV29-1|TRBJ2-2|.
TGCAGCGTTGTTGAGGTAACCGGGGAGCTGTTTTTT
CSVVEVTGELFF
>.|14|TRBV5-5|TRBJ1-1|.
TGTGCCAGCAGGGGCATTTGGGAGGGCACTGAAGCTTTCTTT
CASRGIWEGTEAFF
>.|16|TRBV18|TRBJ2-7|.
TGTGCCAGCTCACCATTTGGACCGGGACAAACCTACGAGCAGTACTTC
CASSPFGPGQTYEQYF
>.|14|TRBV5-1|TRBJ1-2|.
TGCGCCAGCAGCTTGGGAAAATGGCCCTATGGCTACACCTTC
CASSLGKWPYGYTF
>once|15|TRBV27|TRBJ1-5|.
TGTGCCAGCTCGCCGGGACTTTACGGCAATCAGCCCCAGCATTTT
CASSPGLYGNQPQHF
>.|15|TRBV11-2|TRBJ2-1|.
TGTGCCAGCAGCTCCGGCAGGGGTTCCTACAATGAGCAGTTCTTC
CASSSGRGSYNEQFF
>few|15|TRBV4-2|TRBJ2-7|.
TGTGCCAGCAGCCAAGGGGCCCTGGACAAAGACGAGCAGTACTTC
CASSQGALDKDEQYF
>few|17|TRBV25-1|TRBJ1-5|.
TGTGCCAGCAGTGGGAACGGGGGGTCAGGCAGCAATCAGCCCCAGCATTTT
CASSGNGGSGSNQPQHF
>.|17|TRBV7-9|TRBJ2-1|TRBD2
TGTGCCAGCAGCTTAAGGAGGACTAGCGGGAGGGCCAATGAGCAGTTCTTC
CASSLRRTSGRANEQFF
>.|16|TRBV13|TRBJ2-2|TRBD2
TGTGCCAGCAGCTTTTTAGCGGGAGTCGGCACCGGGGAGCTGTTTTTT
CASSFLAGVGTGELFF
>.|14|TRBV29-1|TRBJ2-1|.
TGCAGCGCCACAACAGGGGGGGACTACAATGAGCAGTTCTTC
CSATTGGDYNEQFF
>.|13|TRBV5-6|TRBJ1-1|TRBD1
TGTGCCAGCAGCCAGGACAGGGCGGCTGAAGCTTTCTTT
CASSQDRAAEAFF